The rows below give T cell receptor beta chains drawn from one sample of a study of early T cells in non-severe SARS-CoV-2 infection. TCRdb fed the 5' RACE reads into MiXCR, producing one record per CDR3 protein. The data contain 30,000 to 40,000 distinct CDR3 sequences, over 9% of them singletons. The specimen sequenced was whole blood. All receptors come from an adult who was a healthcare worker with PCR-confirmed SARS-CoV-2 infection or an uninfected control (not recorded which). CDR3s include the opening cysteine and the closing phenylalanine or tryptophan. The D gene is left open where the match is weak. Some rows mark clone size as missing; the rest say once, few, many or name a class of expanded clone.

V	J	D	size	CDR3	DNA
TRBV5-6	TRBJ2-1	.	many	CASSLGLQSYNEQFF	TGTGCCAGCAGCTTGGGACTACAATCCTACAATGAGCAGTTCTTC
TRBV20-1	TRBJ2-7	.	many	CSARDDGVAGSYEQYF	TGCAGTGCTAGAGATGACGGGGTGGCAGGGTCTTACGAGCAGTACTTC
TRBV30	TRBJ2-5	.	many	CAWIRTETQYF	TGTGCCTGGATAAGGACAGAGACCCAGTACTTC
TRBV19	TRBJ2-6	.	.	CASSGAVVRANVLTF	TGTGCCAGTAGTGGAGCCGTGGTGCGGGCCAACGTCCTGACTTTC
TRBV6-6	TRBJ1-5	.	many	CASTYTRTATGQPQHF	TGTGCCAGCACCTATACACGGACAGCCACCGGGCAGCCCCAGCATTTT
TRBV4-3	TRBJ1-4	.	.	CASSQEGNGNEKLFF	TGCGCCAGCAGCCAAGAGGGCAACGGAAATGAAAAACTGTTTTTT
TRBV29-1	TRBJ2-2	.	.	CSVVGAGNTGELFF	TGCAGCGTTGTTGGAGCGGGGAACACCGGGGAGCTGTTTTTT
TRBV10-3	TRBJ1-2	TRBD1	few	CAISRDRLYGYTF	TGTGCCATCAGTCGGGACAGGCTCTATGGCTACACCTTC
TRBV30	TRBJ1-5	.	many	CAWSVPLGLTEPQHF	TGTGCCTGGAGTGTACCTTTGGGGTTGACGGAGCCCCAGCATTTT
TRBV6-4	TRBJ2-3	TRBD2	many	CASSSTSASTDTQYF	TGTGCCAGCAGTTCGACTAGCGCCAGCACAGATACGCAGTATTTT
TRBV6-1	TRBJ1-3	.	many	CASSLDLSGNTIYF	TGTGCCAGCAGTCTGGACCTCTCTGGAAACACCATATATTTT
TRBV6-2/TRBV6-3	TRBJ2-5	.	many	CASSSLAWETQYF	TGTGCCAGCAGTTCCCTAGCGTGGGAGACCCAGTACTTC
TRBV30	TRBJ2-7	TRBD1	.	CACHTGTGGDEQYF	TGTGCCTGCCATACCGGGACAGGGGGCGACGAGCAGTACTTC
TRBV20-1	TRBJ2-3	.	few	CSARQGSTDTQYF	TGCAGTGCTAGGCAGGGAAGCACAGATACGCAGTATTTT
TRBV12-3/TRBV12-4	TRBJ2-7	.	few	CASSLTGLYEQYF	TGTGCCAGCAGTTTAACGGGACTCTACGAGCAGTACTTC
TRBV12-3/TRBV12-4	TRBJ2-1	TRBD1	many	CASNVRTGSYNEQFF	TGTGCCAGCAATGTAAGGACAGGGTCTTACAATGAGCAGTTCTTC
TRBV6-2/TRBV6-3	TRBJ2-3	TRBD2	few	CASTPTSVDTQYF	TGTGCCAGCACTCCGACTAGCGTTGATACGCAGTATTTT
TRBV30	TRBJ1-6	TRBD1	many	CAWSNGQDNSPLHF	TGTGCCTGGAGTAATGGACAGGATAATTCACCCCTCCACTTT
TRBV12-5	TRBJ2-5	.	few	CASGLVPQETQYF	TGTGCTAGTGGTTTGGTACCCCAAGAGACCCAGTACTTC
TRBV27	TRBJ1-5	.	.	CASSLPQGGQPQHF	TGTGCCAGCAGTTTACCACAGGGCGGTCAGCCCCAGCATTTT
TRBV7-2	TRBJ2-5	TRBD1	few	CASSRTGGLETQYF	TGTGCCAGCAGCCGGACAGGGGGCTTAGAGACCCAGTACTTC
TRBV20-1	TRBJ2-7	.	many	CSARHLGRQNTNEQYF	TGCAGTGCTAGGCACCTGGGTCGACAAAATACCAACGAGCAGTACTTC
TRBV4-1	TRBJ1-1	.	many	CASSPTGGTEAFF	TGCGCCAGCAGCCCCACCGGGGGCACTGAAGCTTTCTTT
TRBV11-1	TRBJ1-4	.	few	CASSRDHGEKLFF	TGTGCCAGCAGCCGAGACCATGGTGAAAAACTGTTTTTT
TRBV6-2/TRBV6-3	TRBJ1-5	.	few	CASSYDRMINQPQHF	TGTGCCAGCAGTTACGACAGGATGATTAATCAGCCCCAGCATTTT
TRBV29-1	TRBJ2-2	.	many	CSVDGHGELFF	TGCAGCGTTGATGGACACGGGGAGCTGTTTTTT
TRBV20-1	TRBJ2-5	TRBD1	many	CSAAGQGGRQETQYF	TGCAGTGCGGCGGGACAGGGAGGGCGGCAAGAGACCCAGTACTTC
TRBV5-6	TRBJ1-2	.	.	CASSLEPEANYGYTF	TGTGCCAGCAGCTTGGAGCCAGAGGCAAACTATGGCTACACCTTC
TRBV6-2/TRBV6-3	TRBJ1-1	.	many	CASSRQETEAFF	TGTGCCAGCAGCCGGCAAGAGACTGAAGCTTTCTTT
TRBV5-8	TRBJ1-6	.	few	CASSSDGLSYNSPLHF	TGTGCCAGCAGCTCTGACGGACTCTCCTATAATTCACCCCTCCACTTT
TRBV5-1	TRBJ1-1	TRBD1	many	CASSADRGDLEAFF	TGCGCCAGCAGCGCGGACAGGGGGGACCTTGAAGCTTTCTTT
TRBV30	TRBJ2-3	TRBD1	many	CAWSFGEGQGQYF	TGTGCCTGGAGCTTCGGGGAGGGACAGGGGCAGTATTTT
TRBV7-3	TRBJ2-2	.	medium-sized	CASSPRPATGELFF	TGTGCCAGCAGCCCACGTCCTGCCACCGGGGAGCTGTTTTTT
TRBV10-3	TRBJ2-7	TRBD1	.	CAISEGQGIYEQYF	TGTGCCATCAGTGAGGGACAGGGCATCTACGAGCAGTACTTC
TRBV3-1	TRBJ2-7	TRBD1	.	CASSLRQGEQYF	TGTGCCAGCAGCCTCCGACAGGGAGAGCAGTACTTC
TRBV12-3/TRBV12-4	TRBJ2-1	.	many	CASTLGAGARNEQFF	TGTGCCAGCACCTTGGGGGCAGGCGCCAGGAATGAGCAGTTCTTC